The 21 T cell receptor beta chains below were found in one sample sequenced in a study of shared clonotypes between healthy human individuals (TCRdb year 2020). To prepare the library, the immunoSEQ multiplex PCR assay was applied. Held by TCRdb, this immuneACCESS table contains in-frame sequences only and omits some clones. Under half of the omission traces to an unresolved V gene where checked; the cause of the rest is unknown. The sample yields approximately 2,000,000 clones; around 93% were counted once. About 0.41% of the sample comes from the top ten. Sequencing was performed on naive CD4+ T cells from PBMCs. What the cell subset or site label conveys for this sample: CD45RA+ positively selected. The receptor set was obtained from a man aged 18 to 30 in good health. Some clones in this sample may be carry-over from other donors' samples.

The genes are TRBV19 and TRBJ2-6; 9 bases map to TRBD1. The CDR3 sequence is 18 residues long. V dropped 3 bases and J dropped 0; count of bases not matched to a gene: 6. Looked up from germline, CDR1 is LNHDA and CDR2 is SQIVND (reference sequence). The CDR3 DNA is TGTGCCAGTAGTATGGACAGGGGTCGCCTCTCTGGGGCCAACGTCCTGACTTTC. Translating gives CASSMDRGRLSGANVLTF.

The chain recombines TRBV2 with TRBJ2-7, with D unclear. CDR3 length: 14 amino acids. Germline V gene data show CDR1 as SNHLY and CDR2 as FYNNEI. Trimming took off 4 bases at V and 0 bases at J, with 10 bases between the two ends. The CDR3 loop is CASSGSSYSYEQYF. The CDR3 bases are TGTGCCAGCAGTGGTAGTAGCTACTCCTACGAGCAGTACTTC.

This chain connects TRBV28 to TRBJ1-5; 7 nucleotides align to TRBD1. The V gene's germline CDR1 is MDHEN and CDR2 SYDVKM. The CDR3 covers 14 residues. Trimming removed 5 bases from V and 1 base from J; junction bases left unmatched: 2. The CDR3 region is CASSPQGSNQPQHF. In nucleotides, the CDR3 is TGTGCCAGCAGTCCACAGGGGAGCAATCAGCCCCAGCATTTT.

This sequence joins TRBV5-1 and TRBJ2-1; 8 bases are a match to TRBD2. CDR1 and CDR2 (germline): SGHRS, YFSETQ. V lost 0 bases to trimming and J lost 5 bases; unmatched junction nucleotides: 4. The CDR3 is 15 amino acids. CDR3 nucleotides: TGCGCCAGCAGCTTGGAGGGTAGCGGGAACAATGAGCAGTTCTTC. Translation gives CASSLEGSGNNEQFF.

This clone occurred once. The chain combines TRBV12-5 with TRBJ2-1; 7 nucleotides match TRBD2. Germline CDR1 and CDR2: LGHNT and FRNRAP. This CDR3 spans 17 amino acids. V dropped 2 bases and J dropped 0; count of bases not matched to a gene: 7. The CDR3 coding sequence is TGTGCTAGTGGTTTGTTTGCGGGAGCTGTCTCCTACAATGAGCAGTTCTTC. This gives the protein CASGLFAGAVSYNEQFF. Combining the CDR3 with reference TRBV12-5 and TRBJ2-1 gives the whole variable domain DARVTQTPRHKVTEMGQEVTMRCQPILGHNTVFWYRQTMMQGLELLAYFRNRAPLDDSGMPKDRFSAEMPDATLATLKIQPSEPRDSAVYFCASGLFAGAVSYNEQFFGPGTRLTVL.

The CDR3 spells CASSLYTLAGLYEQYF. CDR3 DNA sequence: TGTGCCAGCAGTTTATATACCCTAGCGGGGTTGTACGAGCAGTACTTC. The J gene is TRBJ2-7, the V gene TRBV27; 9 bases match TRBD2. The CDR3 runs to 16 residues. The germline CDR1 and CDR2 sequences are MNHEY and SMNVEV (reference sequence). Trimming at V came to 1 base and at J to 4 bases, leaving 8 bases not matched to a gene.

The chain is built from TRBV4-1 and TRBJ1-1; 7 bases are shared with TRBD1. Trimming at V came to 3 bases and at J to 7 bases, leaving 11 bases not matched to a gene. The V gene's germline CDR1 is MGHRA and CDR2 YSYEKL. The CDR3 sequence is 15 residues long. The CDR3 region has the DNA TGCGCCAGCAGCCACCGATGGGACAGAGAGGTTGAAGCTTTCTTT. It yields the protein CASSHRWDREVEAFF.

The J gene is TRBJ2-1, the V gene TRBV5-1, with 8 bases that match TRBD2. J lost 0 bases, V lost 2 bases, and 10 bases had no gene match. CDR1 and CDR2 (germline): SGHRS, YFSETQ. The CDR3 loop spans 18 amino acids. CDR3 sequence: CASSFGTRGSSSYNEQFF. CDR3 nucleotide sequence: TGCGCCAGCAGCTTTGGGACTAGGGGTTCAAGCTCCTACAATGAGCAGTTCTTC.

The rearrangement uses TRBV29-1 and TRBJ1-4; D is unclear. This CDR3 spans 15 amino acids. V was cut by 6 bases and J by 6 bases, with 20 bases left in between. CDR1 is SQVTM and CDR2 is ANQGSEA in the germline V gene. CDR3 amino acids: CSVTTTAAGYEKLFF. The CDR3 nucleotides are TGCAGCGTAACCACGACTGCGGCCGGGTATGAAAAACTGTTTTTT.

The rearrangement joins TRBV11-2 to TRBJ1-1; the D gene is possibly TRBD1 (5 bases). Germline CDR1 SGHAT, CDR2 FQNNGV. The CDR3 covers 16 residues. Trimming took 5 bases from V and 4 from J, leaving 20 bases between them. Written as DNA, the CDR3 is TGTGCCAGCAGCCCCCTGGGGGGTATTAGCAGCACTGAAGCTTTCTTT. This gives the protein CASSPLGGISSTEAFF.

The V and J genes are TRBV5-1 and TRBJ1-2, with D maybe TRBD1 (5 bases). Trimming took off 4 bases at V and 2 bases at J, with 12 bases between the two ends. This CDR3 spans 14 amino acids. Germline lookup yields CDR1 SGHRS and CDR2 YFSETQ. The CDR3 DNA is TGCGCCAGCAGCGCCCGGGACGGGAACTATGGCTACACCTTC. Amino acids: CASSARDGNYGYTF.

The chain recombines TRBV7-3 with TRBJ1-3; tentative D call: TRBD1 (6 bases). CDR1 is SGHTA, CDR2 FQGTGA, per germline. With 0 bases removed from V and 2 bases from J, the gap between germline ends came to 8 bases. The CDR3 is made up of 15 amino acids. CDR3 in DNA: TGTGCCAGCAGCTTAACAGGGGGACCTGGAAACACCATATATTTT. Translation: CASSLTGGPGNTIYF.

The CDR3 protein is CASSLTGFEVGEQFF. CDR3 sequence (DNA): TGTGCCAGCAGCTTAACAGGGTTTGAAGTAGGGGAGCAGTTCTTC. The chain joins TRBV7-3 to TRBJ2-1; D ambiguous. Germline V gene lookup returns CDR1 SGHTA and CDR2 FQGTGA. CDR3 length: 15 residues. V gave up 0 bases and J gave up 10 bases, with 16 bases separating them. The full variable domain, completed using reference TRBV7-3 and TRBJ2-1, is GAGVSQTPSNKVTEKGKYVELRCDPISGHTALYWYRQSLGQGPEFLIYFQGTGAADDSGLPNDRFFAVRPEGSVSTLKIQRTERGDSAVYLCASSLTGFEVGEQFFGPGTRLTVL.

The chain is built from TRBV10-3 and TRBJ1-1; D gene uncertain. The CDR3 has 13 amino acids. The V gene's germline CDR1 is ENHRY and CDR2 SYGVKD. V was shortened by 7 bases and J by 0 bases, with 9 bases between the two germline ends. CDR3: CAITPEMNTEAFF. CDR3 DNA sequence: TGTGCCATCACCCCCGAGATGAACACTGAAGCTTTCTTT.

There are a few counts of this clone. The sample has other DNA sequences that encode this CDR3 too. The chain combines TRBV11-3 with TRBJ2-1, with D unresolved. Germline V gene sequence: CDR1 SGHNT, CDR2 YENEEA. V shed 0 bases and J shed 4 bases, with 4 bases lying between them. The CDR3 has 13 residues. CDR3 protein: CASSLDSYNEQFF. DNA of the CDR3: TGTGCCAGCAGCTTAGACAGTTACAATGAGCAGTTCTTC.

Comments on this clone: Other DNA sequences in this sample translate to the same CDR3. The V call is TRBV28, the J call TRBJ2-2; D gene unclear. Germline V lookup: CDR1 MDHEN, CDR2 SYDVKM. The CDR3 consists of 12 residues. Trimming took 4 bases from V and 4 from J, leaving 4 bases between them. CDR3 in amino acids: CASSSITGELFF. The CDR3, as DNA: TGTGCCAGCAGTTCAATCACCGGGGAGCTGTTTTTT.

V usage is TRBV5-1 and J usage is TRBJ1-4; no clear D gene. Per germline, CDR1 SGHRS and CDR2 YFSETQ. V lost 1 base, J lost 0 bases, and 7 bases lay in between. The CDR3 loop spans 15 amino acids. This CDR3 is CASSLYGATNEKLFF. The CDR3 DNA is TGCGCCAGCAGCTTGTACGGCGCAACTAATGAAAAACTGTTTTTT.

The rearrangement links TRBV5-1 to TRBJ2-3; D may be TRBD1 or TRBD2 (5 bases each). The V and J ends lost 0 bases and 4 bases respectively, with 12 bases between them. There are 15 residues in the CDR3. CDR1 is SGHRS, CDR2 YFSETQ, per germline. CDR3 DNA: TGCGCCAGCAGCTTGGGGGGGAGCAGTGCAGATACGCAGTATTTT. Residues: CASSLGGSSADTQYF.

The chain has TRBV7-9 and TRBJ1-1, with D perhaps matching TRBD1 (6 bases). V was trimmed by 5 bases and J by 1 base, leaving 14 bases between them. Germline V gene data show CDR1 as SEHNR and CDR2 as FQNEAQ (reference sequence). The CDR3 is 15 amino acids. The CDR3 spells CASSADLDRNTEAFF. For the CDR3, the DNA is TGTGCCAGCAGCGCCGACCTGGACAGGAACACTGAAGCTTTCTTT. Using reference TRBV7-9 and TRBJ1-1 for the parts outside the CDR3, the full variable domain is DTGVSQNPRHKITKRGQNVTFRCDPISEHNRLYWYRQTLGQGPEFLTYFQNEAQLEKSRLLSDRFSAERPKGSFSTLEIQRTEQGDSAMYLCASSADLDRNTEAFFGQGTRLTVV.

The V and J genes are TRBV7-9 and TRBJ2-3, with TRBD1 matching 8 bases. Per the germline V gene, CDR1 is SEHNR and CDR2 is FQNEAQ (reference sequence). After removal of 5 bases from V and 1 base from J, the junction contained 5 bases not matched to a gene. The CDR3 is 15 residues long. CDR3 bases: TGTGCCAGCAGCCCAGGACAGGGCGGCACAGATACGCAGTATTTT. Protein product: CASSPGQGGTDTQYF.

This chain joins TRBV5-4 and TRBJ2-3; TRBD2 is a possible D gene (6 bases). This CDR3 is built from 14 residues. Germline lookup yields CDR1 SGHNT and CDR2 YYREEE (reference sequence). Trimming shortened V by 3 bases and J by 5 bases, and 13 bases separated the two germline ends. The DNA for the CDR3 is TGTGCCAGCAGCTCTGGAGGGCTGGGAGATACGCAGTATTTT. This sequence encodes CASSSGGLGDTQYF.